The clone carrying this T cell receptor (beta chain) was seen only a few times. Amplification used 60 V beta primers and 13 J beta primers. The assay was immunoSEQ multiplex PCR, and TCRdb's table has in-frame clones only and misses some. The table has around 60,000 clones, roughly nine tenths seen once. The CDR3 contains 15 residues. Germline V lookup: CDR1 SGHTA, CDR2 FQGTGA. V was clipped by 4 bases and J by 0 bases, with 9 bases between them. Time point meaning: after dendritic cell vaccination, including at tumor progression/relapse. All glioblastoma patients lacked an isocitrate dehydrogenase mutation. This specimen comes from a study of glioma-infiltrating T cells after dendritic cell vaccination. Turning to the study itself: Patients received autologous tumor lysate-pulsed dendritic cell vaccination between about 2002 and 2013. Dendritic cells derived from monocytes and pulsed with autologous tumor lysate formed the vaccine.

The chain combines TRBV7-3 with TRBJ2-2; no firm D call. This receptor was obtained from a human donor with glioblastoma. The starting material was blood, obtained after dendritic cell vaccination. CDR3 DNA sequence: TGTGCCAGCAGCTCCCATCGAGCGAACACCGGGGAGCTGTTTTTT. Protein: CASSSHRANTGELFF.